Here is one T cell receptor beta chain with its context. Its cognate antigen is unknown. These data come from a study of cytomegalovirus exposure and HLA in healthy donors. The study's findings and limits: A later analysis showed that HLA-associated TCR beta chains had undergone more clonal expansion than equally common others. The classifier was said to identify cytomegalovirus status with high specificity and sensitivity. In an earlier analysis, most TCR beta V segments were productive about 87% or about 30% of the time.

This PCR relied on a set of 60 Vbeta primers and 13 Jbeta primers. The table came from immunoSEQ multiplex PCR; TCRdb's copy has only in-frame clones and leaves some out. Seen here are 95,000 to 120,000 clones, approximately 74% observed once, and the top ten hold around 4.2%. V shed 4 bases, J shed 1 base, and the junction held 14 bases outside the gene matches. Germline V CDR1 and CDR2: SGHRS, YFSETQ. This CDR3 spans 18 amino acids. The V and J genes are TRBV5-1 and TRBJ1-1; 9 positions match TRBD1. This clonotype was obtained from a woman aged 40 to 50 in good health and CMV-seropositive. The sequencing input was PBMCs. The CDR3 loop is CASSIGQGMSGQNTEAFF. Written as DNA, the CDR3 is TGCGCCAGCAGCATTGGACAGGGGATGTCCGGGCAGAACACTGAAGCTTTCTTT.